This TCR beta chain originates from a study of response to subunit inactivated influenza vaccine (dated by TCRdb to between 2018 and 2020). Regarding the study in general: Deep quantitative profiling of the T cell receptor repertoire was used in the study to follow responses to a trivalent subunit inactivated influenza vaccine.

Overall study results and their limits: According to the authors, only a limited number of new T cells may be recruited by each seasonal influenza vaccination.

The library was obtained by RT-PCR. Sequencing instrument: Illumina HiSeq 2500. The public sequencing data were trimmed at Q25 with fastp and processed into clonotypes with MiXCR by TCRdb, which kept only in-frame beta chains. Rows are unified per CDR3 protein, each entry keeping the most common DNA and genes. A total of roughly 670,000 distinct CDR3 sequences appear in this sample, 12% to 15% of them only once. The ten most abundant clones make up 6.5% to 8% of the sample. Based on the germline V gene (reference sequence), the CDR1 and CDR2 sequences are LNHDA and SQIVND. Deletion took 6 bases off V and 1 base off J, with a span of 6 bases between the germline ends. The CDR3 covers 12 residues, taking in both the cysteine and the phenylalanine. Of the read, only the CDR3 DNA is kept; its 36 bases are in frame from base 1. As for this clonotype: Its recognized antigen is unknown. Base qualities are not at hand, and no much larger clone is one base apart.

This sequence was found in a middle-aged man who received an inactivated influenza vaccine. Donor details come from another sample of the same person, matched by shared clones. Sequenced material: PBMCs from blood, taken roughly 15 days before vaccination. The chain is encoded by TRBV19 joined to TRBJ1-1; the D gene is unclear. The CDR3 amino acid sequence is: CASSPENTEAFF. Read as DNA, the sequence is TGTGCCAGTAGCCCAGAGAACACTGAAGCTTTCTTT.